This T cell receptor (beta chain) was sequenced for a study of cytomegalovirus exposure and HLA in healthy donors. Points on this clone: Its antigen is not known.

13 Jbeta primers and 60 Vbeta primers were used for the PCR. Method: immunoSEQ multiplex PCR; TCRdb's copy keeps in-frame clones and lacks some. The sample has about 110,000 clones, more than 9.5% seen once. General observations from the study: In a later analysis, across HLA loci, associated TCR counts were highest for DRB1, lowest for HLA-C.

J gave up 6 bases and V 4 bases, and 3 bases lay outside the gene matches. The length of the CDR3 is 14 residues. Germline V lookup: CDR1 SGHRS, CDR2 YFSETQ. The gene calls are TRBV5-1 and TRBJ2-1, with 11 bases lining up with TRBD1. The clonotype originates from a man aged 40-49 years in good health and CMV-seropositive. Material for sequencing was PBMCs. The CDR3 reads CASSRGTGGNEQFF. The CDR3 nucleotides read TGCGCCAGCAGCCGCGGGACAGGGGGCAATGAGCAGTTCTTC.